The sequence of this T cell receptor beta chain was determined in a study of shared clonotypes between healthy human individuals. Study-level findings and limits: Having only a few donors restricted how much genetic and exposure-history diversity was captured.

Donors, without exception, were Caucasian adults residing in Nashville, Tennessee. Sequencing was performed with immunoSEQ multiplex PCR; in TCRdb, only in-frame clones are kept and a portion is missing. Seen here are roughly 2.5 million clones, around nine tenths observed once, and the top ten hold over 0.12%. Trimming at V came to 3 bases and at J to 5 bases, leaving 9 bases not matched to a gene. There are 16 residues in the CDR3. CDR1 SGHAT and CDR2 FQNNGV come from the germline V gene. This clone has just a few counts. What it binds is not known. Sequenced sample: naive CD4+ T cells sorted from blood. As to subset: CD45RA+ positively selected. This receptor was taken from a man aged 18 to 29 in good health. The chain uses TRBV11-2 and TRBJ2-1; 8 bases align to TRBD2. The DNA for the CDR3 is TGTGCCAGCAGCTTTAGTTTTGGCGGGGGGAACAATGAGCAGTTCTTC. Translated: CASSFSFGGGNNEQFF.